This section outlines one TCR beta chain sequence together with its context. Its antigen is not yet known. No clone much larger than this one lies a single base away; base qualities are absent. The CDR1 and CDR2 encoded by the germline V gene are SGHAT and FQNNGV. Unmatched junction bases come to 9, with V trimmed by 5 bases and J by 3 bases. From the cysteine through the phenylalanine, the CDR3 covers 15 amino acids. Only CDR3 DNA is held: 45 bases, read in frame from base 1. This entry is derived from a study of shared clonotypes between healthy human individuals (dated by TCRdb to 2018 to 2021). In terms of the full investigation: Two women and a few men aged 18 to 49 years were included in the cohort. For each donor, CD4 naive and CD4 memory were each given three plates, CD8 naive was given two plates, and CD8 memory was given one plate. The study deeply sequenced blood TCR repertoires of about 5 healthy adults to estimate repertoire size and the extent of clonotype sharing between individuals. To increase sequencing depth and limit assay-specific biases, TCR repertoire library preparation and sequencing were carried out by different laboratories using diverse techniques. Each donor's leukapheresis produced roughly between about 0.9 and 9.5 billion PBMCs.

Using the deep immunoSEQ assay, multiplex PCR amplified TCR CDR3 regions from genomic DNA. Extracted genomic DNA from each cell subset was distributed evenly across all wells of several immunoSEQ 96-well plates, and each plate was treated as a replicate. For sorted subsets, roughly 200 ng genomic DNA, equal to tens of thousands of T cell genomes, was loaded into each replicate PCR. The purified libraries were quantified using a Qubit 3.0 fluorometer, sized with a Bioanalyzer 2100, and then quantified again using the KAPA Library Quantification kit. Every immunoSEQ 96-well plate was sequenced on a separate single-read 150-cycle Illumina NextSeq 550 flow cell. On the authors' methods: Because the immunoSEQ output held only junctional sequences and lacked quality scores, the filtering could not match the filtering applied to full-length reads. To assign V/J genes and CDR3, sequences were annotated using PyIR, a Python wrapper for IgBLAST v1.9, with IMGT germline references. Reads with weak V/J assignments (E-value above 1e-6), missing CDR3, stop codons, out-of-frame junctions, or ambiguous translated residues were removed. A V3J clonotype was defined by an identical inferred V gene, J gene, and CDR3 amino acid sequence. The percentage overlap between two repertoires was calculated by dividing the number of shared unique clonotypes by the size of the smaller repertoire. Richness of each repertoire was evaluated using RTK rarefaction, the Chao1 estimator, and Recon v2.1 estimates of unobserved clonotypes. Generation probabilities for all TCRbeta clonotypes obtained by the gDNA method from a handful of donors were computed using OLGA. TCRdb obtained this table from immuneACCESS and retained in-frame rearrangements with V and J assigned. These tables miss some clones; where compared with another copy, unresolved V genes account for less than half of the shortfall, and the remainder is unexplained. For V, J and clone size, that table is used; D and trimming come from the DNA. In this sample the table shows roughly 1,600,000 clones, around 98.5% of which occur a single time. About 0.4% of the sample is in the top ten clones.

Healthy HIV-negative adults with no recently reported acute infections or vaccinations were included as donors. Every donor was a Caucasian adult residing in Nashville, Tennessee, USA. CD4+ T cells were enriched through magnetic negative selection, after which naive cells were positively selected on CD45RA and the remaining negative fraction served as the memory subset. Blood was collected by leukapheresis, and PBMCs were isolated by Ficoll-Histopaque density gradient centrifugation and then cryopreserved in liquid nitrogen vapor phase. Analytical flow cytometry was used to check the purity and quantity of each magnetically sorted T cell population. From each sorted fraction, genomic DNA was isolated and quantified by UV absorbance on a Nanodrop 2000c. Here is what the overall study found, with its caveats: Compared with non-shared clonotypes, clonotypes shared by all four sorted-subset donors had higher generation probabilities. Naive subsets generally had larger estimated clonotype richness than memory subsets. Pairwise subsampling led to the expectation that sequencing depth would affect the degree of clonotype sharing among donors. The small number of donors limited the genetic and exposure-history diversity represented. Across several donors, approximately 5% of naive CD4, roughly 3.5% of naive CD8, roughly 2.3% of memory CD4, and 0.4% of memory CD8 clonotypes were shared. Incomplete sequencing was indicated by rarefaction of sorted-subset datasets, despite the large sequencing depth. Sampling was restricted to blood, and TCR repertoires in tissues likely differ from the TCR repertoires found in blood.

The sequence joins TRBV11-2 to TRBJ2-7; TRBD1 agrees with 8 junctional bases. What was sequenced was naive CD4+ T cells sorted from blood. The sample's cell subset or site label, in plain terms: CD45RA+ positively selected. This clonotype was obtained from a man aged 25 to 40 in good health. The nucleotide sequence is TGTGCCAGCAGCCCCGAGGGGACAGGAGACTACGAGCAGTACTTC. Protein translation: CASSPEGTGDYEQYF.